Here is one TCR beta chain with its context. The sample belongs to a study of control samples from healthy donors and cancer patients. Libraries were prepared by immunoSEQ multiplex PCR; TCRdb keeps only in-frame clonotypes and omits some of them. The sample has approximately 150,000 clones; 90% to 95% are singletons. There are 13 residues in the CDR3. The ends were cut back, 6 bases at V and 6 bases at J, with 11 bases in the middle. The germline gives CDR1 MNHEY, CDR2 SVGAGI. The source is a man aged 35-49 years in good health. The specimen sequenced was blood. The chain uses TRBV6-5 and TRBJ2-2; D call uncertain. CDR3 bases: TGTGCCAGCAGGCCCTCGGCCGCCGGGGAGCTGTTTTTT. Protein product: CASRPSAAGELFF.